Sequencing of this T cell receptor (beta chain) was carried out in a study of blood T cells in healthy people across ages. Together with a sample-barcoded 5' primer, a J-beta primer mix was included in a second PCR lasting about 6 to 11 cycles. One entry per CDR3 protein, called by TCRdb with MiXCR from the 5' RACE reads. This sample has 1,300,000 or so distinct CDR3 sequences, with around 59% found just once. Samples each yielded at least 6 micrograms of total RNA. The receptor comes from a young man in good health. Material: blood.

The CDR3 loop reads CASSLRIEYEQYF. DNA of the CDR3: TGTGCCAGCAGTTTACGGATCGAATACGAGCAGTACTTC. The rearrangement uses TRBV27 and TRBJ2-5; D remains unclear. The J call may not be correct, given that the DNA end is closer to TRBJ2-7. The germline V gene has CDR1 MNHEY and CDR2 SMNVEV (reference sequence). The CDR3 is made up of 13 amino acids.